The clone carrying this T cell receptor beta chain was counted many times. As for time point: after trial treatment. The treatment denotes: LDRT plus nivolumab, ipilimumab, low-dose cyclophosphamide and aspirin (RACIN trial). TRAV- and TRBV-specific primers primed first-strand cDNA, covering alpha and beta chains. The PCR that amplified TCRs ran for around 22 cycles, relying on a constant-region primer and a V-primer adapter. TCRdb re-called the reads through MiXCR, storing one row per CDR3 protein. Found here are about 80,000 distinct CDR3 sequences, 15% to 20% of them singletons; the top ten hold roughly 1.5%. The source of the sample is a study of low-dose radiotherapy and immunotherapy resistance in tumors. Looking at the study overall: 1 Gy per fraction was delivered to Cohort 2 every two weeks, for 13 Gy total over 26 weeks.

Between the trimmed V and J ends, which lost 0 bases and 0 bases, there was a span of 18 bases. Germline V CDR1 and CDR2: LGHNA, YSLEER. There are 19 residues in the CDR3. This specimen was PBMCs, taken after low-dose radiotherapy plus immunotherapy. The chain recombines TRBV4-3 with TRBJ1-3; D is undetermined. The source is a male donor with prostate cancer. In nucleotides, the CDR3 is TGCGCCAGCAGCCAAGAGAGGATAGGCTTGGCTTTCTCTGGAAACACCATATATTTT. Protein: CASSQERIGLAFSGNTIYF.